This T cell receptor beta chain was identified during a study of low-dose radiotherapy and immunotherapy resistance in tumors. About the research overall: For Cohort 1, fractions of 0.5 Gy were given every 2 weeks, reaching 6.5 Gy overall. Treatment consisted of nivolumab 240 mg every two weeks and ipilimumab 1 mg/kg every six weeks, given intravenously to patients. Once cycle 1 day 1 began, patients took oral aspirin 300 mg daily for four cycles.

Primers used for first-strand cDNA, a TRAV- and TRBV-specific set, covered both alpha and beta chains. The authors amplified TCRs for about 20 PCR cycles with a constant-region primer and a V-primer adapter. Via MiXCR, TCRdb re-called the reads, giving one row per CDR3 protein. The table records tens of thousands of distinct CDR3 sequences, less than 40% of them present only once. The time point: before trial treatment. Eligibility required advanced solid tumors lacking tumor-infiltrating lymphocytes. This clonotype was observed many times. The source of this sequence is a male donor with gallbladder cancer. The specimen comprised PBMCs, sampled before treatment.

The DNA for the CDR3 is TGCAGTGCCAGCGGGGGAGTCTCCTACAATGAGCAGTTCTTC. This gives the protein CSASGGVSYNEQFF. V is TRBV20-1 and J is TRBJ2-1; 8 nucleotides line up with TRBD2. The CDR3 contains 14 residues. Losses at the gene ends were 6 bases for V and 0 bases for J; bases not matched to a gene: 4. Germline-derived CDR1 and CDR2 are DFQATT and SNEGSKA (reference sequence).